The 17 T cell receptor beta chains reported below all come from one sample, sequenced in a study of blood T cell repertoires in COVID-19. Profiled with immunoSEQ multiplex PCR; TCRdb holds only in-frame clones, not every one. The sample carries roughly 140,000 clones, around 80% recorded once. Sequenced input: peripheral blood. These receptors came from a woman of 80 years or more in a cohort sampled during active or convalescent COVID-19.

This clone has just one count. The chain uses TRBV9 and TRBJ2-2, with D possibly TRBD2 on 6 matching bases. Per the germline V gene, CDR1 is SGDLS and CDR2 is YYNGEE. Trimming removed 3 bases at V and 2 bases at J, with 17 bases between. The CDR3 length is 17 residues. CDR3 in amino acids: CASSDLGGGPNTGELFF. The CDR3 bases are TGTGCCAGCAGCGACCTTGGGGGAGGCCCCAACACCGGGGAGCTGTTTTTT.

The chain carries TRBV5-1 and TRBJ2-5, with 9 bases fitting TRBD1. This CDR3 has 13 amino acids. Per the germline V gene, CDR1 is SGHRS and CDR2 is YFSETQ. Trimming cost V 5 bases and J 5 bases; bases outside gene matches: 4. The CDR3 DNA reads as TGCGCCAGCAGACAGGGGGCCGTGGAGACCCAGTACTTC. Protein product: CASRQGAVETQYF.

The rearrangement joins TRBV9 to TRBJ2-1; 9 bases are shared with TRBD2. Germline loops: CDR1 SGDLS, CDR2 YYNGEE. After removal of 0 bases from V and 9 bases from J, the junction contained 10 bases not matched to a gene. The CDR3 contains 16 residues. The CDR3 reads CASSVEIAGVNVEQFF. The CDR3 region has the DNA TGTGCCAGCAGCGTAGAGATAGCGGGGGTTAACGTTGAGCAGTTCTTC.

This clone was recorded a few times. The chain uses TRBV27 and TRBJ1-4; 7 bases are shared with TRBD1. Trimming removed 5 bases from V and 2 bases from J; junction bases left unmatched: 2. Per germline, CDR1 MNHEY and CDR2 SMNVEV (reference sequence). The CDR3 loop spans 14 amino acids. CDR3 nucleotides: TGTGCCAGCAGTGAGGGGGCTACTAATGAAAAACTGTTTTTT. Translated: CASSEGATNEKLFF.

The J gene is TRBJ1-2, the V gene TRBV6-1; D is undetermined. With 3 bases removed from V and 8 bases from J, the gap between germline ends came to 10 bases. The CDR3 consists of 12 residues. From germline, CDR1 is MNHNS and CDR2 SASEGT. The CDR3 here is CASSDRNWGYTF. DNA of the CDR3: TGTGCCAGCAGTGACAGGAACTGGGGCTACACCTTC.

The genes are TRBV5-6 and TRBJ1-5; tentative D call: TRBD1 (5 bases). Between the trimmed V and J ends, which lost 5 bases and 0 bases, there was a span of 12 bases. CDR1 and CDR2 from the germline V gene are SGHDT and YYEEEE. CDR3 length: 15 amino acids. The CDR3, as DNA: TGTGCCAGCAGTGTGAGGACACATAGCAATCAGCCCCAGCATTTT. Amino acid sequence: CASSVRTHSNQPQHF.

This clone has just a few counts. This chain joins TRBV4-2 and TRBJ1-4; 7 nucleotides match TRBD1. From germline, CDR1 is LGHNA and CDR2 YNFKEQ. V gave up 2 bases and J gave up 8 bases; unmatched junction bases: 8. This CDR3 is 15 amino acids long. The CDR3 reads CASSQQTGSYEKLFF. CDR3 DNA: TGTGCCAGCAGCCAACAGACAGGGTCCTACGAAAAACTGTTTTTT.

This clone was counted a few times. CDR3 nucleotide sequence: TGCGCCAGCAGCTTGGAGCCGGGACAGGGGGGTTACGAGCAGTACTTC. Translation: CASSLEPGQGGYEQYF. V usage is TRBV5-1 and J usage is TRBJ2-7, with 11 positions matching TRBD1. The germline V gene encodes CDR1 SGHRS and CDR2 YFSETQ. Trimming removed 0 bases from V and 4 bases from J; junction bases left unmatched: 6. There are 16 residues in the CDR3.

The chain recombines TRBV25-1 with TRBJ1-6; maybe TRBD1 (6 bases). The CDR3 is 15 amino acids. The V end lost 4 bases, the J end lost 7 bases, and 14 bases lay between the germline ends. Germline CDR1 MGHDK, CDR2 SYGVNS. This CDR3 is CASSGPGQWNSPLHF. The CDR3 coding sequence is TGTGCCAGCAGTGGCCCGGGACAATGGAATTCACCCCTCCACTTT. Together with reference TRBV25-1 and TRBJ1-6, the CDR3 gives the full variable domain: EADIYQTPRYLVIGTGKKITLECSQTMGHDKMYWYQQDPGMELHLIHYSYGVNSTEKGDLSSESTVSRIRTEHFPLTLESARPSHTSQYLCASSGPGQWNSPLHFGNGTRLTVT.

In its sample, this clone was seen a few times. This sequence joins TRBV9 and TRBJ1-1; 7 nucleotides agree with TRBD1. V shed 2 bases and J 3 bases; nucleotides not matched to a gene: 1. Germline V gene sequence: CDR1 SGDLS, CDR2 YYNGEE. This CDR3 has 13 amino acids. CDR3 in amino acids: CASSVGQDTEAFF. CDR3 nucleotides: TGTGCCAGCAGCGTCGGACAGGACACTGAAGCTTTCTTT.

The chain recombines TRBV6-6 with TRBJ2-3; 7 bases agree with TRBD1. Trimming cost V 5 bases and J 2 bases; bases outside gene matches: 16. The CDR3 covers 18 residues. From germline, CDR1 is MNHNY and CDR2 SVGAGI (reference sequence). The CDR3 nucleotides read TGTGCCAGCAGTCAACGGGACAGTTCCCCTTCATACACAGATACGCAGTATTTT. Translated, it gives CASSQRDSSPSYTDTQYF.

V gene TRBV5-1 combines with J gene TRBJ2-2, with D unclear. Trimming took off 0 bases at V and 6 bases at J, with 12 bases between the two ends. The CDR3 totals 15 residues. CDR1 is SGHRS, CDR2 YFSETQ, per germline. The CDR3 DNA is TGCGCCAGCAGCTTGGTCCCCCTCGAGTCCGGGGAGCTGTTTTTT. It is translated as CASSLVPLESGELFF. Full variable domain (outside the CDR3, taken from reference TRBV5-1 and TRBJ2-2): KAGVTQTPRYLIKTRGQQVTLSCSPISGHRSVSWYQQTPGQGLQFLFEYFSETQRNKGNFPGRFSGRQFSNSRSEMNVSTLELGDSALYLCASSLVPLESGELFFGEGSRLTVL.

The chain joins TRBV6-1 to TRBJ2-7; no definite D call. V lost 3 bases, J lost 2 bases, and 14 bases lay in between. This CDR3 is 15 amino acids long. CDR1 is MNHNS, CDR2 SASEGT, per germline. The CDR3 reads CASSDPTRIPYEQYF. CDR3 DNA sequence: TGTGCCAGCAGTGACCCCACACGAATCCCCTACGAGCAGTACTTC.

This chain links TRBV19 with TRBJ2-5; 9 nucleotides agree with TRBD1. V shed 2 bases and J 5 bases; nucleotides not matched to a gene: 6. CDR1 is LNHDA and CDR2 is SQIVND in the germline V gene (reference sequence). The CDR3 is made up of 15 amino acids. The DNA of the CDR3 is TGTGCCAGTAGTATAACCCCCGGACAGGGGGAGACCCAGTACTTC. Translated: CASSITPGQGETQYF.

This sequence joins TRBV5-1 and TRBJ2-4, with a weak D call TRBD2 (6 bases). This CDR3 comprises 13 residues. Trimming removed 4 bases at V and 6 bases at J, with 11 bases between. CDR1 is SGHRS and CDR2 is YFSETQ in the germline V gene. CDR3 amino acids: CASSPGLSNIQYF. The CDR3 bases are TGCGCCAGCAGCCCGGGACTTTCAAACATTCAGTACTTC.

DNA for the CDR3: TGTGCCAGCAGTTCACCTTGGCCGGGGACCTTC. It translates to CASSSPWPGTF. V gene TRBV12-3 or TRBV12-4 combines with J gene TRBJ1-2; D gene ambiguous. CDR3 size: 11 residues. V was cut by 4 bases and J by 14 bases, with 14 bases left in between.

For the CDR3, the DNA is TGTGCCAGCACTAAGAGGGTCACTGAAGCTTTCTTT. Protein sequence: CASTKRVTEAFF. The J gene is TRBJ1-1, the V gene TRBV12-3 or TRBV12-4; D gene unclear. Trimming shortened V by 7 bases and J by 4 bases, and 10 bases separated the two germline ends. The CDR3 is made up of 12 amino acids.